The next 18 T cell receptor beta chains were all read from a single sample in a study of shared clonotypes between healthy human individuals. Generated by immunoSEQ multiplex PCR, the TCRdb table keeps only in-frame clones and is missing some. The sample lists about 530,000 clones, 90% to 97% seen once, with about 0.064% in the top ten. The source material was naive CD4+ T cells sorted from blood. The subset is: CD45RA+ positively selected. The receptor source for this set is a woman in her twenties or thirties in good health.

The chain uses TRBV20-1 and TRBJ2-5; 7 bases agree with TRBD1. The DNA end is more similar to TRBJ2-7, so the J call may be wrong. This CDR3 spans 11 amino acids. CDR1 and CDR2 from the germline V gene are DFQATT and SNEGSKA (reference sequence). CDR3 DNA: TGCACCACCCCCGGGACAGACGAGCAGTACTTC. Translation gives CTTPGTDEQYF.

V is TRBV4-2 and J is TRBJ2-5; unclear D gene. The CDR3 spans 14 residues. Trimming took 3 bases from V and 4 from J, leaving 12 bases between them. From germline, CDR1 is LGHNA and CDR2 YNFKEQ. CDR3 nucleotide sequence: TGTGCCAGCAGCCAGGGTTTGGAAGTAGAGACCCAGTACTTC. It codes for CASSQGLEVETQYF.

V and J are TRBV9 and TRBJ2-1, with TRBD2 matching 11 bases. Germline CDR1 SGDLS, CDR2 YYNGEE. The V and J ends lost 0 bases and 3 bases, in that order; junction bases with no gene match: 2. The CDR3 sequence is 16 residues long. The CDR3 nucleotides read TGTGCCAGCAGCGTAGTGGGGACTAGCGGCTACAATGAGCAGTTCTTC. Amino acid sequence: CASSVVGTSGYNEQFF.

V and J are TRBV6-1 and TRBJ1-5; 7 nucleotides agree with TRBD1. This CDR3 comprises 15 residues. V shed 3 bases and J 4 bases; nucleotides not matched to a gene: 6. CDR1 and CDR2 from the germline V gene are MNHNS and SASEGT. The CDR3 loop is CASSDPGTANQPQHF. DNA of the CDR3: TGTGCCAGCAGTGACCCCGGGACAGCAAATCAGCCCCAGCATTTT.

The CDR3 DNA is TGTGCCAGCAGCGTAGACCACTATAATGAAAAACTGTTTTTT. Its protein product is CASSVDHYNEKLFF. This chain uses TRBV9 with TRBJ1-4; D remains ambiguous. Germline assignment: CDR1 SGDLS and CDR2 YYNGEE. The CDR3 runs to 14 residues. Trimming left V 0 bases short and J 4 bases short, with 7 bases between.

The chain employs TRBV5-1 and TRBJ2-7; D is perhaps TRBD1 (6 bases). CDR3 size: 18 residues. CDR1 and CDR2 (germline): SGHRS, YFSETQ. Between the trimmed V and J ends, which lost 1 base and 2 bases, there was a span of 22 bases. The CDR3 DNA reads TGCGCCAGCAGCTTGCCGACCTACTCCGGGACAACTACCTACGAGCAGTACTTC. Residues: CASSLPTYSGTTTYEQYF. The entire variable domain, with the rest obtained from reference TRBV5-1 and TRBJ2-7, is as follows: KAGVTQTPRYLIKTRGQQVTLSCSPISGHRSVSWYQQTPGQGLQFLFEYFSETQRNKGNFPGRFSGRQFSNSRSEMNVSTLELGDSALYLCASSLPTYSGTTTYEQYFGPGTRLTVT.

This chain uses TRBV11-2 with TRBJ1-1; D is uncertain. This CDR3 comprises 11 residues. The germline V and J ends were trimmed by 5 bases and 9 bases, with 10 bases remaining between them. Germline assignment: CDR1 SGHAT and CDR2 FQNNGV. The CDR3: CASSRGGKAFF. In DNA, the CDR3 is TGTGCCAGCAGCCGGGGTGGGAAAGCTTTCTTT.

Written as DNA, the CDR3 is TGTGCCAGCACCACAGGGAGGGACACCATATATTTT. This translates into CASTTGRDTIYF. V and J are TRBV28 and TRBJ1-3, with a weak D call TRBD1 (6 bases). The CDR3 is 12 residues long. V was cut by 7 bases and J by 8 bases, with 12 bases left in between. CDR1 MDHEN and CDR2 SYDVKM come from the germline V gene.

The chain links TRBV6-5 to TRBJ2-1; 12 bases line up with TRBD2. There are 16 residues in the CDR3. Germline V gene sequence: CDR1 MNHEY, CDR2 SVGAGI. V dropped 1 base and J dropped 6; count of bases not matched to a gene: 4. CDR3 region: CASSYLRTSGTNEQFF. The CDR3 DNA reads TGTGCCAGCAGTTACTTGCGGACTAGCGGGACCAATGAGCAGTTCTTC.

The chain is built from TRBV11-3 and TRBJ2-1, with 10 bases lining up with TRBD2. The CDR3 extends over 15 amino acids. Germline assignment: CDR1 SGHNT and CDR2 YENEEA. Trimming at V came to 5 bases and at J to 1 base, leaving 2 bases not matched to a gene. The chain's CDR3 is CASSRGLASYNEQFF. The CDR3 nucleotides read TGTGCCAGCAGCCGGGGACTAGCGTCCTACAATGAGCAGTTCTTC.

The V and J genes are TRBV9 and TRBJ1-1; maybe TRBD1 (6 bases). Deletions cut 0 bases from V and 0 bases from J, with 9 bases between. Germline-derived CDR1 and CDR2 are SGDLS and YYNGEE. The CDR3 runs to 15 residues. The CDR3 here is CASSVGGQLNTEAFF. The CDR3 DNA reads TGTGCCAGCAGCGTAGGGGGACAATTGAACACTGAAGCTTTCTTT.

The V call is TRBV19, the J call TRBJ2-1, with 7 positions matching TRBD1. The V gene end was trimmed by 5 bases and the J gene end by 6 bases; junction bases not matched to a gene: 10. The CDR3 runs 15 residues. Per germline, CDR1 LNHDA and CDR2 SQIVND (reference sequence). The CDR3 nucleotides are TGTGCCAGTAGTCGGACAGGTTCTCCTTCCAATGAGCAGTTCTTC. Translated, it gives CASSRTGSPSNEQFF.

The chain has TRBV19 and TRBJ2-5, with 7 bases that match TRBD2. TRBJ2-7 matches the DNA end more closely, so the J call is doubtful. This CDR3 spans 14 amino acids. The V gene's germline CDR1 is LNHDA and CDR2 SQIVND (reference sequence). CDR3 nucleotide sequence: TGTGCCAGTAGTCAGCGGGGAGGGTCCTACGAGCAGTACTTC. It encodes CASSQRGGSYEQYF.

In nucleotides, the CDR3 is TGTGCCAGCAATAATTGGAGGACCGGGGAGCTGTTTTTT. Translation gives CASNNWRTGELFF. This sequence joins TRBV6-5 and TRBJ2-2, with a weak D call TRBD2 (5 bases). Trimming pared 7 bases from V and 5 bases from J, leaving 11 bases between. The CDR3 totals 13 residues. Germline loops: CDR1 MNHEY, CDR2 SVGAGI.

The J gene is TRBJ2-6, the V gene TRBV4-2, with D perhaps matching TRBD1 (6 bases). Germline assignment: CDR1 LGHNA and CDR2 YNFKEQ. The CDR3 loop spans 18 amino acids. Trimming cost V 0 bases and J 0 bases, with 12 bases left between them. The CDR3, as DNA: TGTGCCAGCAGCCAAGACGTACAGGGTTTCTCTGGGGCCAACGTCCTGACTTTC. Translating gives CASSQDVQGFSGANVLTF.

The CDR3 nucleotides are TGTGCCAGTAGTTCGCAGAGGAGCTCCTACGAGCAGTACTTC. It yields the protein CASSSQRSSYEQYF. The chain carries TRBV19 and TRBJ2-7; unclear D gene. This CDR3 spans 14 amino acids. V was shortened by 5 bases and J by 0 bases, with 11 bases between the two germline ends. Germline V gene lookup returns CDR1 LNHDA and CDR2 SQIVND (reference sequence).

The rearrangement uses TRBV19 and TRBJ1-5; the match to TRBD1 covers 8 bases. The CDR3 totals 14 residues. J gave up 7 bases and V 5 bases, and 7 bases lay outside the gene matches. Germline V gene lookup returns CDR1 LNHDA and CDR2 SQIVND (reference sequence). The CDR3 bases are TGTGCCAGTAGTGAAACAGGGGGGGGACAGCCCCAGCATTTT. Protein: CASSETGGGQPQHF.

V is TRBV29-1 and J is TRBJ1-2; 7 bases line up with TRBD1. The V and J ends lost 6 bases and 0 bases, in that order; junction bases with no gene match: 10. This CDR3 has 15 amino acids. Germline V gene sequence: CDR1 SQVTM, CDR2 ANQGSEA. Here the CDR3 DNA reads TGCAGCGTGCGAATAGTAGGGGGCGCTAACTATGGCTACACCTTC. This translates into CSVRIVGGANYGYTF.